This T cell receptor (beta chain) was observed in a study of blood T cell repertoires in COVID-19. The V gene lost 7 bases and the J gene lost 4 bases, with 13 bases spanning the gap. The CDR3 spans 13 residues. Germline loops: CDR1 SGHTA, CDR2 FQGNSA. As handled by the study authors: Nucleated cell number was recorded as an estimate derived from reference gene primer amplification. Using immunoSEQ multiplex PCR, the repertoire was profiled, and TCRdb retains in-frame clones only, with some absent. V, J and clone size were drawn from that table, and D and trimming were deduced from the DNA. The table has around 220,000 clones, around nine tenths seen once. This clone was counted between two and nine times. The identical CDR3 is also encoded by other nucleotide sequences in the sample.

The TCR comes from a woman aged 45 to 65 with acute COVID-19. V gene TRBV7-2 combines with J gene TRBJ1-1, with D unclear. Sequences were obtained from PBMCs or T cells enriched from blood (not recorded which). The CDR3 DNA reads as TGTGCCAGCACCCTACGGGGTGGCACTGAAGCTTTCTTT. This codes for CASTLRGGTEAFF.